This T cell receptor (beta chain) originates from a study of blood T cell repertoires in COVID-19. The overall study: From T cells, B-cell-depleted T cells, or PBMCs came the material, which was cDNA or gDNA.

As processed by the authors: Reference gene primer amplification in the assay estimated nucleated cell counts. Clones were read by immunoSEQ multiplex PCR, and TCRdb kept only the in-frame ones, dropping some. V and J calls and clone size are as listed in that table; D and trimming were resolved from the DNA. The table records about 160,000 clones, 82% of them present only once. After removal of 6 bases from V and 8 bases from J, the junction contained 10 bases not matched to a gene. The CDR3 is 14 residues long. The V gene's germline CDR1 is WNHNN and CDR2 SYGVQD (reference sequence). The sequence was collected from a woman between 40 and 50 years old with COVID-19, enrolled during active disease. Sequenced material: peripheral blood. The chain combines TRBV10-1 with TRBJ2-1; 7 nucleotides line up with TRBD2. As DNA, the CDR3 is TGCGCCAGCAGAAGCGGGATGGGGTCCGATGAGCAGTTCTTC. Protein product: CASRSGMGSDEQFF.